Listed here are 31 T cell receptor beta chains from one sample, sequenced in a study of shared clonotypes between healthy human individuals (TCRdb year 2020). CD8 naive samples consisted of CD45RO-negative cells that were positively selected for CCR7, yielding a CD45RA+CCR7+ population without TemRA cells. Library method: the immunoSEQ multiplex PCR assay. TCRdb took over this immuneACCESS table, retaining in-frame rearrangements with V and J assigned. Such tables are incomplete; in checked studies, under half of the missing clones stem from an unresolved V gene, and the remainder is unexplained. The table for this sample lists a few hundred thousand clones; around 95% of them were counted only once. The ten largest account for roughly 0.1% of the sample. Sequencing was performed on naive CD8+ T cells sorted from blood. Interpreted using the paper, the cell subset or site label stands for: CD45RA+CCR7+. Source of these receptors: a woman under 40 in good health.

In its sample, this clone was seen once. V and J are TRBV4-1 and TRBJ2-1; TRBD2 might be the D (7 bases). Germline CDR1 and CDR2: MGHRA and YSYEKL. Between the trimmed V and J ends, which lost 1 base and 7 bases, there was a span of 20 bases. CDR3 size: 17 residues. CDR3 nucleotides: TGCGCCAGCAGCCAAGGGGAGGGGGACTATTTTCGTAATGAGCAGTTCTTC. It is translated as CASSQGEGDYFRNEQFF.

The chain recombines TRBV6-6 with TRBJ2-1; 11 bases line up with TRBD1. The CDR3 contains 14 residues. Germline CDR1 MNHNY, CDR2 SVGAGI (reference sequence). Trimming took 2 bases from V and 12 from J; bases not matched to a gene: 6. Here the CDR3 DNA reads TGTGCCAGCAGTTACGGGACAGGGGGAAACGGGCAGTTCTTC. Protein sequence: CASSYGTGGNGQFF.

In the case of this clone: The sample has other DNA sequences that encode this CDR3 too. This rearrangement joins TRBV27 to TRBJ2-1, with 8 nucleotides matching TRBD2. The CDR3 runs 14 residues. J lost 4 bases, V lost 6 bases, and 5 bases had no gene match. From germline, CDR1 is MNHEY and CDR2 SMNVEV (reference sequence). The DNA for the CDR3 is TGTGCCAGCAGGCCGGGACTAGGATACAATGAGCAGTTCTTC. Translated, it gives CASRPGLGYNEQFF.

The chain links TRBV27 to TRBJ1-5; D is unresolved. The CDR3 is made up of 17 amino acids. V was shortened by 7 bases and J by 1 base, with 20 bases between the two germline ends. Germline V gene data show CDR1 as MNHEY and CDR2 as SMNVEV (reference sequence). The DNA of the CDR3 is TGTGCCAGCAAAACACTCTCCGGGATCGAAAGCAATCAGCCCCAGCATTTT. Protein: CASKTLSGIESNQPQHF.

This chain uses TRBV6-6 with TRBJ1-1; D uncertain. Trimming removed 7 bases at V and 2 bases at J, with 8 bases between. CDR1 and CDR2 (germline): MNHNY, SVGAGI (reference sequence). The CDR3 is made up of 12 amino acids. CDR3 residues: CASIGINTEAFF. The CDR3 bases are TGTGCCAGCATCGGCATAAACACTGAAGCTTTCTTT.

The chain uses TRBV7-9 and TRBJ2-1, with TRBD1 matching over 10 bases. The CDR3 totals 15 residues. Germline V gene data show CDR1 as SEHNR and CDR2 as FQNEAQ (reference sequence). V was clipped by 5 bases and J by 8 bases; unmatched bases: 9. DNA for the CDR3: TGTGCCAGCAGCCTCGGACAGGGGGTCACCGATGAGCAGTTCTTC. Translating gives CASSLGQGVTDEQFF.

Concerning this clone: The sample has other DNA sequences that encode this CDR3 too. The rearrangement joins TRBV19 to TRBJ2-7, with D unresolved. CDR1 and CDR2 from the germline V gene are LNHDA and SQIVND (reference sequence). V was clipped by 5 bases and J by 2 bases, with 10 bases between them. CDR3 length: 13 amino acids. CDR3 loop: CASSLGPTYEQYF. For the CDR3, the DNA is TGTGCCAGTAGTCTTGGGCCAACCTACGAGCAGTACTTC. The full variable domain, in which reference TRBV19 and TRBJ2-7 provide the parts outside the CDR3, is DGGITQSPKYLFRKEGQNVTLSCEQNLNHDAMYWYRQDPGQGLRLIYYSQIVNDFQKGDIAEGYSVSREKKESFPLTVTSAQKNPTAFYLCASSLGPTYEQYFGPGTRLTVT.

V usage is TRBV6-5 and J usage is TRBJ1-1, with a weak D call TRBD1 (6 bases). V lost 5 bases and J 9 bases, leaving 13 bases between the germline ends. CDR3 length equals 12 residues. Germline CDR1 reads MNHEY; CDR2 reads SVGAGI. This CDR3 is CASSNGQLQAFF. In DNA form, the CDR3 reads TGTGCCAGCAGTAATGGACAGCTTCAAGCTTTCTTT.

The gene calls are TRBV6-1 and TRBJ2-7; 8 bases align to TRBD1. The germline CDR1 and CDR2 sequences are MNHNS and SASEGT. This CDR3 spans 16 amino acids. The V gene end was trimmed by 1 base and the J gene end by 4 bases; junction bases not matched to a gene: 9. CDR3 in amino acids: CASSEGVAGGAYEQYF. CDR3 in DNA: TGTGCCAGCAGTGAAGGGGTGGCAGGGGGCGCATACGAGCAGTACTTC.

This chain links TRBV18 with TRBJ2-2; no clear D. Germline loops: CDR1 KGHSH, CDR2 LQKENI. The CDR3 length is 12 residues. Trimming removed 3 bases from V and 10 bases from J, with 9 bases in between. The CDR3 DNA reads TGTGCCAGCTCACCCTCCAGAGAGGAGCTGTTTTTT. It codes for CASSPSREELFF.

This chain uses TRBV5-8 with TRBJ2-1, with 12 bases that match TRBD2. The V segment lost 3 bases and the J segment 3 bases; nucleotides outside the gene matches: 7. The length of the CDR3 is 17 residues. Per germline, CDR1 SGHTS and CDR2 YDEGEE. This CDR3 reads CASSSSLAGGGYNEQFF. CDR3 sequence (DNA): TGTGCCAGCAGCTCGTCGCTAGCGGGAGGGGGCTACAATGAGCAGTTCTTC. The complete variable domain, with remaining parts taken from reference TRBV5-8 and TRBJ2-1, reads EAGVTQSPTHLIKTRGQQATLRCSPISGHTSVYWYQQALGLGLQFLLWYDEGEERNRGNFPPRFSGRQFPNYSSELNVNALELEDSALYLCASSSSLAGGGYNEQFFGPGTRLTVL.

The CDR3 here is CASSLNRDYEQYF. The CDR3, as DNA: TGTGCCAGCAGCCTTAACAGGGACTACGAGCAGTACTTC. This sequence joins TRBV7-8 and TRBJ2-7; possible D gene TRBD1, 6 bases. V dropped 5 bases and J dropped 3 bases, with 11 bases sitting between them. The CDR3 contains 13 residues. Germline V lookup: CDR1 SGHVS, CDR2 FQNEAQ.

This rearrangement joins TRBV4-1 to TRBJ2-1; TRBD1 might be the D (6 bases). V dropped 1 base and J dropped 5 bases, with 9 bases sitting between them. The germline V gene has CDR1 MGHRA and CDR2 YSYEKL. The CDR3 covers 14 residues. The CDR3 bases are TGCGCCAGCAGCCAAGGGGGGCTGCACAATGAGCAGTTCTTC. Residues: CASSQGGLHNEQFF.

The rearrangement joins TRBV27 to TRBJ1-2; D is ambiguous. Germline V CDR1 and CDR2: MNHEY, SMNVEV (reference sequence). V gave up 5 bases and J gave up 3 bases, with 7 bases separating them. The CDR3 covers 12 residues. CDR3 residues: CASSPGHYGYTF. The CDR3 DNA reads as TGTGCCAGCAGTCCGGGCCACTATGGCTACACCTTC.

The chain links TRBV7-9 to TRBJ2-2; 9 positions match TRBD1. Per germline, CDR1 SEHNR and CDR2 FQNEAQ (reference sequence). The CDR3 runs 14 residues. J gave up 3 bases and V 5 bases, and 1 base lay outside the gene matches. CDR3 in amino acids: CASSRTGDTGELFF. CDR3 DNA sequence: TGTGCCAGCAGCCGGACAGGGGACACCGGGGAGCTGTTTTTT.

This sequence joins TRBV27 and TRBJ1-6; 8 nucleotides line up with TRBD1. V lost 6 bases and J lost 10; bases outside the gene matches: 5. Germline values: CDR1 MNHEY, CDR2 SMNVEV (reference sequence). The CDR3 sequence is 13 residues long. In DNA form, the CDR3 reads TGTGCCAGCAGGACAGGGGTGAAGTCACCCCTCCACTTT. This codes for CASRTGVKSPLHF.

The genes are TRBV19 and TRBJ2-7; the match to TRBD2 covers 10 bases. The CDR3 runs 16 residues. Germline V CDR1 and CDR2: LNHDA, SQIVND (reference sequence). The junction had 7 bases not matched to a gene; V was cut back by 3 bases and J by 2 bases. The CDR3 DNA follows: TGTGCCAGTAGTATGGGGATAGCGGGAGGCGCCTACGAGCAGTACTTC. Translation: CASSMGIAGGAYEQYF.

The chain uses TRBV6-5 and TRBJ2-7; D is perhaps TRBD2 (6 bases). V lost 6 bases and J 6 bases, leaving 15 bases between the germline ends. Germline-derived CDR1 and CDR2 are MNHEY and SVGAGI. The CDR3 is made up of 13 amino acids. The CDR3 sequence: CASSYAGGGEQYF. CDR3 DNA sequence: TGTGCCAGCAGCTACGCCGGGGGAGGCGAGCAGTACTTC.

This chain connects TRBV9 to TRBJ1-2, with 9 nucleotides matching TRBD1. Germline lookup yields CDR1 SGDLS and CDR2 YYNGEE. This CDR3 region has 15 residues. The V segment lost 3 bases and the J segment 5 bases; nucleotides outside the gene matches: 8. CDR3 in amino acids: CASSEGAQGAYGYTF. The CDR3 DNA sequence: TGTGCCAGCAGCGAGGGCGCACAGGGGGCTTATGGCTACACCTTC.

The chain carries TRBV7-3 and TRBJ2-3; D perhaps matches TRBD1 (5 bases). Germline-derived CDR1 and CDR2 are SGHTA and FQGTGA. The ends were cut back, 5 bases at V and 6 bases at J, with 9 bases in the middle. The CDR3 is made up of 12 amino acids. The CDR3 loop is CASSVSGDTQYF. CDR3 sequence (DNA): TGTGCCAGCAGCGTATCAGGGGATACGCAGTATTTT.

The V and J genes are TRBV13 and TRBJ2-6; TRBD2 agrees at 9 bases. Unmatched junction bases numbered 7, after V lost 6 bases and J lost 4 bases. CDR1 is PRHDT, CDR2 FYEKMQ, per germline (reference sequence). The CDR3 has 16 amino acids. The CDR3: CASREGLARGANVLTF. In nucleotides, the CDR3 is TGTGCCAGCAGAGAGGGACTAGCAAGGGGGGCCAACGTCCTGACTTTC.

The gene calls are TRBV5-1 and TRBJ2-7, with 10 bases matching TRBD1. The CDR3 loop spans 14 amino acids. V was clipped by 3 bases and J by 0 bases; unmatched bases: 0. The germline CDR1 and CDR2 sequences are SGHRS and YFSETQ. In DNA, the CDR3 is TGCGCCAGCAGCTGGACAGGGGGCTCCTACGAGCAGTACTTC. Its translation is CASSWTGGSYEQYF.

The V gene is TRBV28, the J gene TRBJ2-1; TRBD2 agrees at 7 bases. The junction had 24 bases not matched to a gene; V was cut back by 3 bases and J by 10 bases. Germline V gene lookup returns CDR1 MDHEN and CDR2 SYDVKM. The CDR3 is 19 amino acids. CDR3 in amino acids: CASSFTREPPPPSFIEQFF. The CDR3, as DNA: TGTGCCAGCAGTTTTACGCGGGAGCCGCCCCCACCCAGCTTCATCGAGCAGTTCTTC. Full variable domain (rest looked up from reference TRBV28 and TRBJ2-1): DVKVTQSSRYLVKRTGEKVFLECVQDMDHENMFWYRQDPGLGLRLIYFSYDVKMKEKGDIPEGYSVSREKKERFSLILESASTNQTSMYLCASSFTREPPPPSFIEQFFGPGTRLTVL.

The V gene is TRBV7-2, the J gene TRBJ1-2; no clear D. Germline V gene lookup returns CDR1 SGHTA and CDR2 FQGNSA. V lost 1 base, J lost 2 bases, and 11 bases lay in between. CDR3 length: 15 residues. The CDR3 here is CASSLVGIGNYGYTF. For the CDR3, the DNA is TGTGCCAGCAGCTTAGTGGGCATAGGGAACTATGGCTACACCTTC.

This sequence joins TRBV27 and TRBJ2-1; D gene unclear. From germline, CDR1 is MNHEY and CDR2 SMNVEV (reference sequence). The ends were cut back, 8 bases at V and 6 bases at J, with 11 bases in the middle. CDR3 length equals 12 residues. CDR3 bases: TGTGCCAGCCATACAACTATCAATGAGCAGTTCTTC. This sequence encodes CASHTTINEQFF.

The chain employs TRBV19 and TRBJ2-2, with 9 bases matching TRBD2. With 3 bases clipped from V and 3 bases from J, the junction kept 11 bases outside the gene matches. Per the germline V gene, CDR1 is LNHDA and CDR2 is SQIVND (reference sequence). This CDR3 is built from 18 residues. The CDR3 loop is CASSIWVAGEGHTGELFF. The DNA of the CDR3 is TGTGCCAGTAGTATTTGGGTAGCGGGAGAGGGTCACACCGGGGAGCTGTTTTTT.

CDR3 DNA sequence: TGTGCCAGCAGCCTCCGAGCGGGGACCACCTACGAGCAGTACTTC. Amino acids: CASSLRAGTTYEQYF. J is TRBJ2-7 and V is TRBV5-4, with 7 bases aligning to TRBD2. Germline-derived CDR1 and CDR2 are SGHNT and YYREEE (reference sequence). With 4 bases clipped from V and 2 bases from J, the junction kept 9 bases outside the gene matches. This CDR3 is 15 amino acids long.

The chain is built from TRBV28 and TRBJ2-7; TRBD2 might be the D (5 bases). Germline V gene data show CDR1 as MDHEN and CDR2 as SYDVKM. This CDR3 contains 15 residues. Trimming took 3 bases from V and 0 from J, leaving 12 bases between them. The CDR3 DNA is TGTGCCAGCAGTTTCGGCACGACTATCTCCTACGAGCAGTACTTC. This gives the protein CASSFGTTISYEQYF.

The rearrangement uses TRBV7-9 and TRBJ2-5; TRBD1 matches 8 bases. The J segment lost 2 bases and the V segment lost 5 bases, leaving 19 bases of the junction unmatched. The CDR3 is 19 residues long. Germline V lookup: CDR1 SEHNR, CDR2 FQNEAQ (reference sequence). The CDR3 coding sequence is TGTGCCAGCAGCCCCACCTTAATCTTGACAGGGGCCGGGCAAGAGACCCAGTACTTC. This gives the protein CASSPTLILTGAGQETQYF.

V usage is TRBV6-1 and J usage is TRBJ2-7; the D gene is possibly TRBD2 (5 bases). The CDR3 totals 15 residues. Germline assignment: CDR1 MNHNS and CDR2 SASEGT. V was cut by 7 bases and J by 2 bases, with 18 bases left in between. CDR3 residues: CASTGGTGETYEQYF. Written as DNA, the CDR3 is TGTGCCAGCACCGGAGGAACGGGCGAAACCTACGAGCAGTACTTC.

The chain couples TRBV28 to TRBJ1-1; D uncertain. Trimming stripped 5 bases from V and 4 bases from J, with 14 bases between. The CDR3 loop spans 14 amino acids. Germline V gene lookup returns CDR1 MDHEN and CDR2 SYDVKM. Here the CDR3 reads CASSQGRWSTEAFF. As DNA, the CDR3 is TGTGCCAGCAGTCAAGGGAGATGGAGCACTGAAGCTTTCTTT.